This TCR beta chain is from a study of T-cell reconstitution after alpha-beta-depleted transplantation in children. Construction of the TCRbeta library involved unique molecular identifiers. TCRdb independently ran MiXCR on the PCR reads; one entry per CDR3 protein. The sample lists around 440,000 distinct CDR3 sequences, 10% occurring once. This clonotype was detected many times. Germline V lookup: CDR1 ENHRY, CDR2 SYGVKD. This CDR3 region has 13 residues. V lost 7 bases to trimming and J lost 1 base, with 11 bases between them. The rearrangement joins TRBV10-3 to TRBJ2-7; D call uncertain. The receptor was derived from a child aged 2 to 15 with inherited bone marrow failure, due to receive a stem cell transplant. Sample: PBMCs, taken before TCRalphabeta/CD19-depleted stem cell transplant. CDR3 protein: CAIMAGVSYEQYF. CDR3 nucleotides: TGTGCCATCATGGCCGGCGTTTCCTACGAGCAGTACTTC.